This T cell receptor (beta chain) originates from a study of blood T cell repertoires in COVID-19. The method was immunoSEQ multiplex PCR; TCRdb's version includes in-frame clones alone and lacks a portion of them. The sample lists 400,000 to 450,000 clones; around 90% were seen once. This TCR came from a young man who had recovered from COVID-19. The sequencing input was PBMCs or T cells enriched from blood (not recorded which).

Written as DNA, the CDR3 is TGTGCCAGCAGCTTAGAATCCAGGGGCAGGACTGAAGCTTTCTTT. Protein: CASSLESRGRTEAFF. The chain has TRBV7-8 and TRBJ1-1; tentatively, D is TRBD1 (6 bases). Trimming stripped 1 base from V and 5 bases from J, with 14 bases between. The CDR3 loop spans 15 amino acids. Germline loops: CDR1 SGHVS, CDR2 FQNEAQ.